This TCR beta chain was documented in a study of T cell repertoires in cytomegalovirus infection. TCRdb used MiXCR to reprocess the reads, holding one entry per CDR3 protein. The data contain tens of thousands of distinct CDR3 sequences, 22% of them singletons. Many counts were recorded for this clonotype. What it recognizes is unknown. The sample consisted of PBMCs, sequenced either directly or after in vitro stimulation (not recorded which). This sequence was found in a human donor in good health (CMV status not recorded). Some clones in this sample may be carry-over from other donors' samples.

The CDR3 region has the DNA TGTGCCATCGGCAGGCCGACCTATGGCTACACCTTC. Translating gives CAIGRPTYGYTF. The chain carries TRBV7-2 and TRBJ1-2; D remains unclear. CDR1 and CDR2 (germline): SGHTA, FQGNSA. This CDR3 comprises 12 residues. Trimming pared 10 bases from V and 4 bases from J, leaving 13 bases between. Full variable domain (missing parts from reference TRBV7-2 and TRBJ1-2): GAGVSQSPSNKVTEKGKDVELRCDPISGHTALYWYRQSLGQGLEFLIYFQGNSAPDKSGLPSDRFSAERTGGSVSTLTIQRTQQEDSAVYLCAIGRPTYGYTFGSGTRLTVV.